These T cell receptor beta chains were read from a single sample in a study of OX40 agonist ivuxolimab in advanced cancers. The data were produced by immunoSEQ multiplex PCR, yet TCRdb's version contains in-frame clones alone and is incomplete. The data contain around 94,000 clones, 92% of them singletons. The sample in question was CD4+ or CD8+ T cells sorted from blood, obtained in a trial of the OX40 agonist ivuxolimab. These receptors were taken from an adult with an advanced solid tumor such as melanoma, head and neck, liver or kidney cancer. Both conserved end residues are part of each CDR3. Fields, in order: V gene, J gene, D gene, clone size, CDR3 DNA, CDR3 protein. D genes are given only for firm matches. Some rows mark clone size as missing; the rest say once, few, many or name a class of expanded clone.

V gene: TRBV9; J gene: TRBJ2-4; D gene: -; clone size: -; CDR3 DNA: TGTGCCAGCAGCGGCGGACAGTCCAAAAACATTCAGTACTTC; CDR3 protein: CASSGGQSKNIQYF
V gene: TRBV10-3; J gene: TRBJ2-5; D gene: -; clone size: -; CDR3 DNA: TGTGCCATCAGCCCTTCAATAGCGTCACAAGAGACCCAGTACTTC; CDR3 protein: CAISPSIASQETQYF
V gene: TRBV29-1; J gene: TRBJ2-5; D gene: -; clone size: -; CDR3 DNA: TGCAGCGTTTCTGATTTAGGCCAAGAGACCCAGTACTTC; CDR3 protein: CSVSDLGQETQYF
V gene: TRBV9; J gene: TRBJ2-7; D gene: -; clone size: -; CDR3 DNA: TGTGCCAGCAGCGTAGAAGGGACCTCGCTCGAGCAGTACTTC; CDR3 protein: CASSVEGTSLEQYF
V gene: TRBV30; J gene: TRBJ2-2; D gene: -; clone size: -; CDR3 DNA: TGTGCCTGGAGTTTCGGGGGGGAGCTGTTTTTT; CDR3 protein: CAWSFGGELFF
V gene: TRBV19; J gene: TRBJ2-1; D gene: TRBD2; clone size: -; CDR3 DNA: TGTGCCAGTAGTATAGGAGAGGACGGGAGGGAGCAGTTCTTC; CDR3 protein: CASSIGEDGREQFF
V gene: TRBV4-1; J gene: TRBJ1-2; D gene: TRBD1; clone size: -; CDR3 DNA: TGCGCCAGCAGCCTACGACTAGGACAGGGGGCTTTTGGCTACACCTTC; CDR3 protein: CASSLRLGQGAFGYTF
V gene: TRBV6-4; J gene: TRBJ2-5; D gene: -; clone size: -; CDR3 DNA: TGTGCCAGCAGTGACAGAGAGACCCAGTACTTC; CDR3 protein: CASSDRETQYF
V gene: TRBV7-8; J gene: TRBJ1-5; D gene: TRBD1; clone size: -; CDR3 DNA: TGTGCCAGCACCGCCTCGGCAGGGGGCGCATCCTATCAGCCCCAGCATTTT; CDR3 protein: CASTASAGGASYQPQHF
V gene: TRBV27; J gene: TRBJ2-7; D gene: TRBD1; clone size: -; CDR3 DNA: TGTGCCAGCAGTATTTCCGGGACAGGGGACCACGAGCAGTACTTC; CDR3 protein: CASSISGTGDHEQYF
V gene: TRBV28; J gene: TRBJ2-5; D gene: -; clone size: -; CDR3 DNA: TGTGCCAGCAGTTATATGGGGGGACCCTGGGCCCAGTACTTC; CDR3 protein: CASSYMGGPWAQYF
V gene: TRBV4-2; J gene: TRBJ1-2; D gene: TRBD1; clone size: -; CDR3 DNA: TGTGCCAGCAGTTCACAGGGGTGGTATGGCTACACCTTC; CDR3 protein: CASSSQGWYGYTF
V gene: TRBV5-5; J gene: TRBJ2-3; D gene: TRBD2; clone size: once; CDR3 DNA: TGTGCCAGCAGCTTGAGGTTTCTAGCGGGAGGAACCACAGATACGCAGTATTTT; CDR3 protein: CASSLRFLAGGTTDTQYF
V gene: TRBV13; J gene: TRBJ2-7; D gene: -; clone size: -; CDR3 DNA: TGTGCCAGCAGCCGAGGGCTGGGGGGCCGTAGCTCCTACGAGCAGTACTTC; CDR3 protein: CASSRGLGGRSSYEQYF
V gene: TRBV27; J gene: TRBJ2-1; D gene: -; clone size: -; CDR3 DNA: TGTGCCAGCATGACTGGACTTGAGCAGTTCTTC; CDR3 protein: CASMTGLEQFF
V gene: TRBV11-2; J gene: TRBJ2-7; D gene: -; clone size: -; CDR3 DNA: TGTGCCAGCAGCTTAGAGGGGGGGCCCAGTTACGAGCAGTACTTC; CDR3 protein: CASSLEGGPSYEQYF
V gene: TRBV6-1; J gene: TRBJ1-5; D gene: -; clone size: -; CDR3 DNA: TGTGCCAGCAGTGAAGCTGGGGCCCCTAATCAGCCCCAGCATTTT; CDR3 protein: CASSEAGAPNQPQHF
V gene: TRBV7-2; J gene: TRBJ2-1; D gene: -; clone size: -; CDR3 DNA: TGTGCCAGCAGTGCCGCCTATGAGCAGTTCTTC; CDR3 protein: CASSAAYEQFF
V gene: TRBV13; J gene: TRBJ2-3; D gene: -; clone size: -; CDR3 DNA: TGTGCCAGCAGCCTGGCCGATACGCAGTATTTT; CDR3 protein: CASSLADTQYF
V gene: TRBV5-1; J gene: TRBJ1-4; D gene: TRBD1; clone size: -; CDR3 DNA: TGCGCCAGCAGCTTGGGACAGGGAGGCGAAAAACTGTTTTTT; CDR3 protein: CASSLGQGGEKLFF
V gene: TRBV11-2; J gene: TRBJ1-2; D gene: -; clone size: -; CDR3 DNA: TGTGCCAGCAGTTTTCCGGGGCCAGTGGGCTATGGCTACACCTTC; CDR3 protein: CASSFPGPVGYGYTF
V gene: TRBV5-1; J gene: TRBJ2-7; D gene: TRBD2; clone size: once; CDR3 DNA: TGCGCCAGCAGCTTAGGTTCCGGGACTAGCGCGTACGAGCAGTACTTC; CDR3 protein: CASSLGSGTSAYEQYF
V gene: TRBV15; J gene: TRBJ1-1; D gene: -; clone size: -; CDR3 DNA: TGTGCCACCAGCAGAGTGCCTGACAGCAACACTGAAGCTTTCTTT; CDR3 protein: CATSRVPDSNTEAFF
V gene: TRBV11-2; J gene: TRBJ2-3; D gene: -; clone size: -; CDR3 DNA: TGTGCCAGCAGCTTCTTTAAGGATACGCAGTATTTT; CDR3 protein: CASSFFKDTQYF